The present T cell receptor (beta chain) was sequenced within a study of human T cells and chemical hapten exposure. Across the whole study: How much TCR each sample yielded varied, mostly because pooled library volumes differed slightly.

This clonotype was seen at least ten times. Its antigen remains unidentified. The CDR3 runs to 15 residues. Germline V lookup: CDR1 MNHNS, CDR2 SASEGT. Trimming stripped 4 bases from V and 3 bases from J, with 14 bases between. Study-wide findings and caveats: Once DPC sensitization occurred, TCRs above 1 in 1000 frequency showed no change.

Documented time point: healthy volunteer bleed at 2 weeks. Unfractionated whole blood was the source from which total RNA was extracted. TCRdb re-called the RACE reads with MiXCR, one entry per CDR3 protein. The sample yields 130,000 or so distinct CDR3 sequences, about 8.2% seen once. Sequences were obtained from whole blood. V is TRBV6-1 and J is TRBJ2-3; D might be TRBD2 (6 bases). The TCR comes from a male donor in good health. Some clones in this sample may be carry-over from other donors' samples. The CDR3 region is CASSGEDQWTDTQYF. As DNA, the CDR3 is TGTGCCAGCAGTGGGGAGGACCAGTGGACAGATACGCAGTATTTT.